These 2 T cell receptor beta chains were all obtained from the same sample, sequenced in a study of OX40 agonist ivuxolimab in advanced cancers. TCRdb's table, derived via immunoSEQ multiplex PCR, lists solely in-frame clones and lacks some. The repertoire holds roughly 50,000 clones, with 86% as singletons. Sample: CD4+ or CD8+ T cells sorted from blood, taken in a trial of the OX40 agonist ivuxolimab. All receptors derive from an adult with an advanced solid tumor such as melanoma, head and neck, liver or kidney cancer.

The chain couples TRBV14 to TRBJ1-2; D uncertain. V gave up 3 bases and J gave up 8 bases, with 10 bases separating them. Per the germline V gene, CDR1 is SGHDN and CDR2 is FVKESK. The CDR3 extends over 12 amino acids. For the CDR3, the DNA is TGTGCCAGCAGCCAGTATAATGGGGGCTACACCTTC. This gives the protein CASSQYNGGYTF.

This chain links TRBV9 with TRBJ1-2; D gene uncertain. Germline V gene lookup returns CDR1 SGDLS and CDR2 YYNGEE. The V and J ends lost 0 bases and 2 bases respectively, with 14 bases between them. The CDR3 covers 16 residues. The CDR3 here is CASSVGASPMNYGYTF. The CDR3, as DNA: TGTGCCAGCAGCGTAGGTGCTTCACCGATGAACTATGGCTACACCTTC.